This TCR beta chain came from a study of beta chain features in type 1 diabetes. Sorting of CD4+ naive, central memory, regulatory and stem cell-like memory cells was performed via CD45RO/CCR7/CD25/CD127/CD95/CD27. Study results and caveats: TCRB CDR3s were moderately but significantly shorter in Type 1 diabetes patients in all four CD4+ subsets. Fewer junction insertions and more nucleotide deletions appeared in type 1 diabetes patients.

This CDR3 has 11 amino acids. Looked up from germline, CDR1 is LNHDA and CDR2 is SQIVND (reference sequence). V lost 5 bases, J lost 5 bases, and 5 bases lay in between. This clone was detected a few times. Its target is not known. Expressed TCRB transcripts got sequenced, as all isolated RNA was reverse transcribed. Produced via immunoSEQ multiplex PCR; TCRdb's table is partial and in-frame only. The table includes roughly 290,000 clones, about 15% detected once. The chain recombines TRBV19 with TRBJ2-3; D gene ambiguous. The TCR comes from a man younger than 35 with type 1 diabetes. The sample taken for sequencing was naive CD4+ T cells from blood. The CDR3 region is CASSYGDTQYF. In DNA form, the CDR3 reads TGTGCCAGTAGTTACGGAGATACGCAGTATTTT.